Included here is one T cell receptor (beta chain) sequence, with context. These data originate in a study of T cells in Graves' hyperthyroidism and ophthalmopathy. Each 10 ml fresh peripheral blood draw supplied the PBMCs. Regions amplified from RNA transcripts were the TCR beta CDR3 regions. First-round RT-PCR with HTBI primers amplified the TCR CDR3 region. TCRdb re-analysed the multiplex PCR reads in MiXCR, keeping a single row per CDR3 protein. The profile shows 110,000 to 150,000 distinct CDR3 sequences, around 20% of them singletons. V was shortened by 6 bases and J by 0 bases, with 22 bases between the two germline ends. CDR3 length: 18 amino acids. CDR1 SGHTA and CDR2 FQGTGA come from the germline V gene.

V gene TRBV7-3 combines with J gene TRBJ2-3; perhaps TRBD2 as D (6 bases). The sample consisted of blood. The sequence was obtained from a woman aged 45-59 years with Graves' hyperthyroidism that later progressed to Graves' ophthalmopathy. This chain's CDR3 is CASSEALFGRGSTDTQYF. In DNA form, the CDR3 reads TGTGCCAGCAGTGAAGCGCTTTTCGGGAGAGGTAGCACAGATACGCAGTATTTT. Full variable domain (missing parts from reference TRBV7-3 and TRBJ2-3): GAGVSQTPSNKVTEKGKYVELRCDPISGHTALYWYRQSLGQGPEFLIYFQGTGAADDSGLPNDRFFAVRPEGSVSTLKIQRTERGDSAVYLCASSEALFGRGSTDTQYFGPGTRLTVL.